A single sample is the source of the 26 T cell receptor beta chains below, sequenced in a study of blood T cell repertoires in COVID-19. The method was immunoSEQ multiplex PCR; TCRdb's version includes in-frame clones alone and lacks a portion of them. Among about 350,000 clones listed, 88% were seen once. The sequenced material came from PBMCs or T cells enriched from blood (not recorded which). Receptors were obtained from a woman aged 30 to 39 who had been exposed to COVID-19.

The chain combines TRBV6-5 with TRBJ1-5; 9 bases line up with TRBD1. CDR3 size: 15 residues. The V segment lost 4 bases and the J segment 4 bases; nucleotides outside the gene matches: 5. Per germline, CDR1 MNHEY and CDR2 SVGAGI. The CDR3 region has the DNA TGTGCCAGCAGTTCAGCGGGACAGGGAAATCAGCCCCAGCATTTT. Translation gives CASSSAGQGNQPQHF.

The rearrangement uses TRBV27 and TRBJ1-6, with D possibly matching TRBD1 (6 bases). CDR1 MNHEY and CDR2 SMNVEV come from the germline V gene (reference sequence). CDR3 length: 15 amino acids. Between the trimmed V and J ends, which lost 2 bases and 5 bases, there was a span of 10 bases. Here the CDR3 reads CASSLLDRDNSPLHF. The CDR3 coding sequence is TGTGCCAGCAGTTTACTGGACAGAGATAATTCACCCCTCCACTTT.

The chain uses TRBV29-1 and TRBJ2-1, with TRBD1 as a possible D gene (5 bases). The CDR3 totals 13 residues. The germline V gene encodes CDR1 SQVTM and CDR2 ANQGSEA. V shed 4 bases and J shed 1 base, with 8 bases lying between them. The CDR3 here is CSVGRASYNEQFF. CDR3 in DNA: TGCAGCGTTGGCAGGGCGTCCTACAATGAGCAGTTCTTC.

The J gene is TRBJ2-1, the V gene TRBV19, with 10 bases matching TRBD1. V gave up 4 bases and J gave up 3 bases; unmatched junction bases: 6. The CDR3 length is 16 residues. CDR1 is LNHDA and CDR2 is SQIVND in the germline V gene (reference sequence). The CDR3 spells CASSTQTGGFYNEQFF. The CDR3 region has the DNA TGTGCCAGTAGTACGCAGACAGGGGGCTTCTACAATGAGCAGTTCTTC.

The chain links TRBV15 to TRBJ1-2, with TRBD1 matching 10 bases. The CDR3 has 17 amino acids. The trim removed 4 bases at V and 3 bases at J, leaving 11 bases unmatched. Per germline, CDR1 LNHNV and CDR2 YYDKDF (reference sequence). DNA of the CDR3: TGTGCCACCAGCACCACCGGGACAGGGGTATTCGACTATGGCTACACCTTC. Translation gives CATSTTGTGVFDYGYTF. The full variable domain, rest sourced from reference TRBV15 and TRBJ1-2, is DAMVIQNPRYQVTQFGKPVTLSCSQTLNHNVMYWYQQKSSQAPKLLFHYYDKDFNNEADTPDNFQSRRPNTSFCFLDIRSPGLGDTAMYLCATSTTGTGVFDYGYTFGSGTRLTVV.

J is TRBJ2-1 and V is TRBV11-2; no clear D. There are 12 residues in the CDR3. Germline CDR1 is SGHAT and CDR2 is FQNNGV. V lost 2 bases and J 6 bases, leaving 5 bases between the germline ends. The CDR3: CASSLLGNEQFF. CDR3 bases: TGTGCCAGCAGCTTACTAGGCAATGAGCAGTTCTTC.

The chain recombines TRBV29-1 with TRBJ2-1; TRBD2 matches at 10 bases. CDR3 length: 14 residues. The germline V gene encodes CDR1 SQVTM and CDR2 ANQGSEA. Germline trimming cut 6 bases from V and 9 bases from J; bases unmatched to any gene: 11. DNA of the CDR3: TGCAGCGTGAGGCTAGCGGGAGCGTCAGCTGAGCAGTTCTTC. It yields the protein CSVRLAGASAEQFF.

The gene calls are TRBV10-3 and TRBJ1-2; 7 bases fit TRBD1. The CDR3 sequence is 15 residues long. Trimming removed 2 bases from V and 4 bases from J; junction bases left unmatched: 7. Looked up from germline, CDR1 is ENHRY and CDR2 is SYGVKD. The chain's CDR3 is CAISEGGGSLYGYTF. CDR3 nucleotide sequence: TGTGCCATCAGTGAGGGAGGGGGCTCCCTCTATGGCTACACCTTC.

This clone has only one observation. The CDR3 here is CASSLVSRATETQYF. The CDR3 region has the DNA TGCGCCAGCAGCTTGGTATCGAGGGCGACAGAGACCCAGTACTTC. V gene TRBV5-1 combines with J gene TRBJ2-5, with D possibly TRBD2 on 5 matching bases. Germline V gives CDR1 SGHRS, CDR2 YFSETQ. V dropped 0 bases and J dropped 4 bases, with 13 bases sitting between them. The CDR3 extends over 15 amino acids.

There are a few counts of this clone. This chain joins TRBV7-3 and TRBJ2-7; D is undetermined. Germline V lookup: CDR1 SGHTA, CDR2 FQGTGA. V was pared by 3 bases and J by 2 bases, with 11 bases between. CDR3 size: 14 residues. In DNA, the CDR3 is TGTGCCAGCAGCTTTAATCTGGGCCCCTACGAGCAGTACTTC. Its translation is CASSFNLGPYEQYF.

This chain uses TRBV10-1 with TRBJ2-3; 10 nucleotides agree with TRBD2. This CDR3 spans 15 amino acids. V lost 3 bases, J lost 1 base, and 1 base stayed unmatched. Germline V lookup: CDR1 WNHNN, CDR2 SYGVQD (reference sequence). This chain's CDR3 is CASSEGTSGTDTQYF. The CDR3 DNA reads as TGCGCCAGCAGTGAAGGGACTAGCGGCACAGATACGCAGTATTTT.

The CDR3: CASSVRQGAGDTEAFF. For the CDR3, the DNA is TGTGCCAGCAGTGTTAGACAGGGGGCCGGGGACACTGAAGCTTTCTTT. The chain is built from TRBV6-1 and TRBJ1-1, with 10 bases aligning to TRBD1. V was clipped by 4 bases and J by 3 bases; unmatched bases: 8. CDR1 is MNHNS and CDR2 is SASEGT in the germline V gene. This CDR3 comprises 16 residues.

As for this clone: Different DNA sequences within this sample yield the same CDR3. The chain has TRBV10-1 and TRBJ2-1, with D possibly TRBD2 on 6 matching bases. CDR3 length: 14 residues. V was pared by 2 bases and J by 4 bases, with 9 bases between. Germline V gives CDR1 WNHNN, CDR2 SYGVQD (reference sequence). The CDR3 spells CASSERESYNEQFF. The DNA for the CDR3 is TGCGCCAGCAGTGAGCGGGAGAGTTACAATGAGCAGTTCTTC.

The chain combines TRBV28 with TRBJ2-7; D not certain. V was shortened by 2 bases and J by 3 bases, with 8 bases between the two germline ends. The CDR3 has 13 amino acids. The germline V gene has CDR1 MDHEN and CDR2 SYDVKM. For the CDR3, the DNA is TGTGCCAGCAGTTTAATCGGCGGCTACGAGCAGTACTTC. It translates to CASSLIGGYEQYF.

V is TRBV28 and J is TRBJ2-7; the D gene is possibly TRBD1 (6 bases). The germline V gene encodes CDR1 MDHEN and CDR2 SYDVKM. The CDR3 contains 13 residues. V was trimmed by 6 bases and J by 2 bases, leaving 11 bases between them. The CDR3: CASRSRTAYEQYF. The DNA of the CDR3 is TGTGCCAGCAGGTCCCGGACAGCCTACGAGCAGTACTTC.

The J gene is TRBJ2-7, the V gene TRBV10-3, with TRBD1 matching 8 bases. This CDR3 has 13 residues. V was clipped by 5 bases and J by 7 bases; unmatched bases: 7. Germline assignment: CDR1 ENHRY and CDR2 SYGVKD. The CDR3 reads CAISPTGAEEQYF. The CDR3 DNA reads TGTGCCATCAGTCCGACAGGGGCCGAGGAGCAGTACTTC.

The chain is built from TRBV19 and TRBJ2-2; 12 bases are shared with TRBD2. J lost 6 bases, V lost 5 bases, and 22 bases had no gene match. The germline CDR1 and CDR2 sequences are LNHDA and SQIVND (reference sequence). CDR3 length equals 21 residues. CDR3 DNA sequence: TGTGCCAGTAGTTCCCGAGGGGGTGGGACAGCACTAGCGGGAGGTTCCGGGGAGCTGTTTTTT. It is translated as CASSSRGGGTALAGGSGELFF.

CDR3 DNA sequence: TGTGCCAGCTACCGGGGGGGGTCCACCGGGGAGCTGTTTTTT. This translates into CASYRGGSTGELFF. This sequence joins TRBV5-8 and TRBJ2-2, with 8 positions matching TRBD2. V was pared by 7 bases and J by 4 bases, with 6 bases of the junction left unmatched. CDR1 and CDR2 from the germline V gene are SGHTS and YDEGEE. The CDR3 covers 14 residues.

The chain uses TRBV11-2 and TRBJ2-7, with 11 bases lining up with TRBD2. Trimming removed 3 bases from V and 3 bases from J; junction bases left unmatched: 16. CDR1 is SGHAT and CDR2 is FQNNGV in the germline V gene. This CDR3 region has 19 residues. CDR3 bases: TGTGCCAGCAGCTTCCGACCTACTAGCGGGAGTCTTTATGGCTACGAGCAGTACTTC. Translating it yields CASSFRPTSGSLYGYEQYF.

The V call is TRBV5-8, the J call TRBJ1-4; the match to TRBD1 covers 9 bases. V lost 5 bases to trimming and J lost 4 bases; unmatched junction nucleotides: 12. Germline V gives CDR1 SGHTS, CDR2 YDEGEE. CDR3 length: 17 residues. CDR3 in DNA: TGTGCCAGCAGACAAGGGGACAGGGCTTTCGGTAATGAAAAACTGTTTTTT. This gives the protein CASRQGDRAFGNEKLFF.

The V and J genes are TRBV30 and TRBJ2-6, with D possibly being TRBD2 (5 bases). The ends were cut back, 0 bases at V and 4 bases at J, with 19 bases in the middle. CDR3 length: 18 residues. The V gene's germline CDR1 is GTSNPN and CDR2 SVGIG (reference sequence). The CDR3 here is CAWSVMMGAHPGANVLTF. CDR3 coding DNA: TGTGCCTGGAGTGTAATGATGGGAGCCCACCCAGGGGCCAACGTCCTGACTTTC. Full variable domain (missing parts from reference TRBV30 and TRBJ2-6): SQTIHQWPATLVQPVGSPLSLECTVEGTSNPNLYWYRQAAGRGLQLLFYSVGIGQISSEVPQNLSASRPQDRQFILSSKKLLLSDSGFYLCAWSVMMGAHPGANVLTFGAGSRLTVL.

In this sample, this clone turned up many times. CDR3 loop: CASSHGGPGPDYGYTF. The CDR3 DNA sequence: TGCGCCAGCAGCCACGGGGGGCCGGGGCCCGACTATGGCTACACCTTC. V is TRBV5-1 and J is TRBJ1-2, with D tentatively TRBD1 (6 bases). Looked up from germline, CDR1 is SGHRS and CDR2 is YFSETQ. Trimming removed 4 bases at V and 3 bases at J, with 19 bases between. This CDR3 is built from 16 residues.

This clone was observed a handful of times. The DNA of the CDR3 is TGTGCCATCAGTGATACAGGAATGAACACTGAAGCTTTCTTT. Its protein product is CAISDTGMNTEAFF. V is TRBV10-3 and J is TRBJ1-1; maybe TRBD1 (5 bases). V dropped 3 bases and J dropped 0 bases, with 8 bases sitting between them. This CDR3 has 14 amino acids. Germline CDR1 and CDR2: ENHRY and SYGVKD.

The chain links TRBV28 to TRBJ2-7; perhaps TRBD2 as D (6 bases). The CDR3 spans 15 residues. With 2 bases removed from V and 1 base from J, the gap between germline ends came to 12 bases. Per germline, CDR1 MDHEN and CDR2 SYDVKM. CDR3 loop: CASSLGGIGSYEQYF. The DNA of the CDR3 is TGTGCCAGCAGTTTAGGGGGGATAGGATCCTACGAGCAGTACTTC. Full variable domain (outside the CDR3, taken from reference TRBV28 and TRBJ2-7): DVKVTQSSRYLVKRTGEKVFLECVQDMDHENMFWYRQDPGLGLRLIYFSYDVKMKEKGDIPEGYSVSREKKERFSLILESASTNQTSMYLCASSLGGIGSYEQYFGPGTRLTVT.

The chain joins TRBV2 to TRBJ2-7; D perhaps matches TRBD2 (6 bases). CDR3 length: 13 residues. The germline V gene encodes CDR1 SNHLY and CDR2 FYNNEI. V was pared by 5 bases and J by 3 bases, with 11 bases between. CDR3 coding DNA: TGTGCCAGCAGTCTCGGGACTTTCTACGAGCAGTACTTC. It codes for CASSLGTFYEQYF.

CDR3 residues: CASSLGSHWTGIYEQYF. The DNA for the CDR3 is TGTGCCAGCAGCTTAGGGTCTCATTGGACAGGGATTTACGAGCAGTACTTC. The chain recombines TRBV7-2 with TRBJ2-7; 8 bases fit TRBD1. The CDR3 runs to 17 residues. With V trimmed by 1 base and J by 4 bases, 12 bases remained unmatched. Per germline, CDR1 SGHTA and CDR2 FQGNSA.